Shown below are 23 T cell receptor beta chains from a single sample sequenced in a study of Ad26.COV2.S vaccination and SARS-CoV-2 variants. As for treatment: 15 to 20 received Ad26.COV2.S at low or high dose, single or two shots; about 5 received placebo; per-sample allocation not given. At day 63 after the first vaccine or placebo injection, samples were drawn. Assay used: immunoSEQ multiplex PCR; TCRdb lists only in-frame clones, some missing. The sample lists under 550,000 clones; more than 80% were seen once. This sample comprised peripheral blood, obtained in a trial of Ad26.COV2.S vaccine versus placebo. All receptors come from a person aged 18-65 years who received the Ad26.COV2.S COVID-19 vaccine or a placebo.

J is TRBJ2-7 and V is TRBV10-3; unclear D gene. Germline-derived CDR1 and CDR2 are ENHRY and SYGVKD. The CDR3 has 11 residues. Trimming removed 2 bases at V and 4 bases at J, with 3 bases between. CDR3 region: CAISEKYEQYF. The CDR3 DNA reads as TGTGCCATCAGTGAGAAGTACGAGCAGTACTTC.

The rearrangement uses TRBV19 and TRBJ2-5; D remains unclear. Germline CDR1 is LNHDA and CDR2 is SQIVND (reference sequence). The CDR3 extends over 14 amino acids. With 6 bases removed from V and 3 bases from J, the gap between germline ends came to 14 bases. CDR3: CASSPIHGEETQYF. For the CDR3, the DNA is TGTGCCAGTAGCCCCATCCATGGCGAAGAGACCCAGTACTTC.

The V and J genes are TRBV13 and TRBJ2-1; maybe TRBD2 (6 bases). Germline assignment: CDR1 PRHDT and CDR2 FYEKMQ (reference sequence). This CDR3 contains 15 residues. V was cut by 4 bases and J by 3 bases, with 13 bases left in between. This CDR3 reads CASSWRGGIYNEQFF. The CDR3 DNA follows: TGTGCCAGCAGCTGGAGGGGTGGAATCTACAATGAGCAGTTCTTC.

This chain links TRBV10-3 with TRBJ2-1, with TRBD2 matching over 8 bases. V trimming: 8 bases; J trimming: 7 bases; junction bases outside the gene matches: 10. The CDR3 is 14 residues long. Germline V lookup: CDR1 ENHRY, CDR2 SYGVKD. The CDR3 here is CAIRDGRAGNEQFF. DNA of the CDR3: TGTGCCATCCGGGACGGGAGGGCCGGGAATGAGCAGTTCTTC.

The chain combines TRBV12-3 or TRBV12-4 with TRBJ1-2, with 7 bases lining up with TRBD1. Trimming at V came to 3 bases and at J to 5 bases, leaving 3 bases not matched to a gene. This CDR3 comprises 13 residues. CDR3 coding DNA: TGTGCCAGCAGTTTGGGACAGAAATATGGCTACACCTTC. It specifies CASSLGQKYGYTF.

The chain links TRBV7-3 to TRBJ2-3; perhaps TRBD2 as D (5 bases). CDR1 is SGHTA, CDR2 FQGTGA, per germline. V was cut by 1 base and J by 0 bases, with 8 bases left in between. The CDR3 is made up of 15 amino acids. The DNA for the CDR3 is TGTGCCAGCAGCTTAAGCGGGCTTAGCACAGATACGCAGTATTTT. It is translated as CASSLSGLSTDTQYF.

This chain connects TRBV7-9 to TRBJ2-3; D tentatively fits TRBD1 or TRBD2 (5 bases each). Between the trimmed V and J ends, which lost 3 bases and 3 bases, there was a span of 13 bases. Looked up from germline, CDR1 is SEHNR and CDR2 is FQNEAQ (reference sequence). This CDR3 is built from 15 residues. The CDR3: CASSLGSEGTDTQYF. For the CDR3, the DNA is TGTGCCAGCAGCTTGGGGAGTGAGGGGACAGATACGCAGTATTTT. The whole variable domain, filled in from reference TRBV7-9 and TRBJ2-3, reads DTGVSQNPRHKITKRGQNVTFRCDPISEHNRLYWYRQTLGQGPEFLTYFQNEAQLEKSRLLSDRFSAERPKGSFSTLEIQRTEQGDSAMYLCASSLGSEGTDTQYFGPGTRLTVL.

V is TRBV10-1 and J is TRBJ2-2; D is uncertain. Germline V gene sequence: CDR1 WNHNN, CDR2 SYGVQD (reference sequence). Trimming took off 3 bases at V and 8 bases at J, with 10 bases between the two ends. The CDR3 is made up of 13 amino acids. CDR3 bases: TGCGCCAGCAGTGAAGTCTTTGGGGGGGAGCTGTTTTTT. Its protein product is CASSEVFGGELFF.

J is TRBJ2-7 and V is TRBV4-1; 8 bases fit TRBD1. Germline lookup yields CDR1 MGHRA and CDR2 YSYEKL. The CDR3 runs to 15 residues. V was clipped by 1 base and J by 2 bases; unmatched bases: 4. The CDR3 loop reads CASSQGAGGPYEQYF. CDR3 DNA: TGCGCCAGCAGCCAAGGGGCAGGGGGCCCCTACGAGCAGTACTTC.

The CDR3 protein is CASSPRDSESYGYTF. The CDR3 region has the DNA TGTGCCAGCAGTCCTAGGGACAGCGAATCCTATGGCTACACCTTC. The chain recombines TRBV2 with TRBJ1-2; 7 bases match TRBD1. Germline loops: CDR1 SNHLY, CDR2 FYNNEI. The CDR3 is made up of 15 amino acids. With 5 bases clipped from V and 4 bases from J, the junction kept 10 bases outside the gene matches.

The chain employs TRBV7-2 and TRBJ1-2; TRBD1 agrees at 8 bases. The ends lost 1 base at V and 4 bases at J; junction bases unmatched: 2. This CDR3 has 14 residues. Per the germline V gene, CDR1 is SGHTA and CDR2 is FQGNSA. CDR3: CASSLVRGPYGYTF. As DNA, the CDR3 is TGTGCCAGCAGCTTAGTCAGGGGGCCCTATGGCTACACCTTC.

The chain recombines TRBV6-2 or TRBV6-3 with TRBJ2-7; 9 bases are a match to TRBD1. The CDR3 runs to 14 residues. V lost 5 bases to trimming and J lost 5 bases; unmatched junction nucleotides: 7. Germline V gene data show CDR1 as MNHEY and CDR2 as SVGEGT. In nucleotides, the CDR3 is TGTGCCAGCAGTGACCGGGACAGGGACCACGAGCAGTACTTC. Its translation: CASSDRDRDHEQYF.

The genes are TRBV12-5 and TRBJ1-5; TRBD1 is a possible D gene (6 bases). The CDR3 sequence is 17 residues long. CDR1 LGHNT and CDR2 FRNRAP come from the germline V gene. V was clipped by 1 base and J by 6 bases, with 19 bases between them. CDR3 coding DNA: TGTGCTAGTGGTTTGGCAAGCACTACAGGGACGGTTCAGCCCCAGCATTTT. Translated: CASGLASTTGTVQPQHF. The full variable domain, rest sourced from reference TRBV12-5 and TRBJ1-5, is DARVTQTPRHKVTEMGQEVTMRCQPILGHNTVFWYRQTMMQGLELLAYFRNRAPLDDSGMPKDRFSAEMPDATLATLKIQPSEPRDSAVYFCASGLASTTGTVQPQHFGDGTRLSIL.

The chain employs TRBV19 and TRBJ2-4; 11 bases fit TRBD1. This CDR3 region has 16 residues. Germline-derived CDR1 and CDR2 are LNHDA and SQIVND (reference sequence). V trimming: 4 bases; J trimming: 3 bases; junction bases outside the gene matches: 5. The CDR3 DNA reads as TGTGCCAGTAGTACCGGGACAGGGGGAGGCAAAAACATTCAGTACTTC. Amino acid sequence: CASSTGTGGGKNIQYF.

The chain employs TRBV10-3 and TRBJ2-1; 14 nucleotides match TRBD2. CDR1 is ENHRY and CDR2 is SYGVKD in the germline V gene. The CDR3 runs to 16 residues. The V segment lost 2 bases and the J segment 8 bases; nucleotides outside the gene matches: 5. CDR3 sequence reads: CAISERLAGGPDEQFF. The CDR3 region has the DNA TGTGCCATCAGTGAGCGACTAGCGGGAGGGCCAGATGAGCAGTTCTTC.

The chain combines TRBV7-2 with TRBJ2-5, with D possibly TRBD1 on 5 matching bases. Trimming shortened V by 2 bases and J by 5 bases, and 15 bases separated the two germline ends. Germline assignment: CDR1 SGHTA and CDR2 FQGNSA. This CDR3 contains 15 residues. The chain's CDR3 is CASSLSGANWETQYF. CDR3 DNA: TGTGCCAGCAGCTTATCTGGGGCTAATTGGGAGACCCAGTACTTC.

This clone was detected only once. The same CDR3 arises from other DNA sequences in this sample as well. V usage is TRBV20-1 and J usage is TRBJ2-7; D remains unclear. V gave up 1 base and J gave up 3 bases, with 4 bases separating them. CDR3 length equals 11 residues. Germline V gene sequence: CDR1 DFQATT, CDR2 SNEGSKA (reference sequence). The CDR3 spells CSARVGYEQYF. Here the CDR3 DNA reads TGCAGTGCTAGAGTTGGCTACGAGCAGTACTTC.

V gene TRBV2 combines with J gene TRBJ1-2; 11 bases are shared with TRBD1. Germline CDR1 reads SNHLY; CDR2 reads FYNNEI. The ends lost 8 bases at V and 7 bases at J; junction bases unmatched: 12. The CDR3 loop spans 15 amino acids. The DNA of the CDR3 is TGTGCCAGCCGGGGAGTCCCGGGACAGGGGGGTGGCTACACCTTC. This gives the protein CASRGVPGQGGGYTF.

In its sample, this clone was seen once. The chain uses TRBV7-2 and TRBJ2-7; either TRBD1 or TRBD2 may fit D (5 bases each). V shed 7 bases and J shed 2 bases, with 12 bases lying between them. This CDR3 has 13 amino acids. CDR1 is SGHTA and CDR2 is FQGNSA in the germline V gene. Here the CDR3 reads CASKLGAPYEQYF. CDR3 sequence (DNA): TGTGCCAGCAAGCTCGGGGCGCCCTACGAGCAGTACTTC. Together with reference TRBV7-2 and TRBJ2-7, the CDR3 gives the full variable domain: GAGVSQSPSNKVTEKGKDVELRCDPISGHTALYWYRQSLGQGLEFLIYFQGNSAPDKSGLPSDRFSAERTGGSVSTLTIQRTQQEDSAVYLCASKLGAPYEQYFGPGTRLTVT.

The chain employs TRBV6-2 or TRBV6-3 and TRBJ2-7; TRBD2 aligns across 12 bases. Germline V gene sequence: CDR1 MNHEY, CDR2 SVGEGT. Trimming took 5 bases from V and 3 from J; bases not matched to a gene: 8. The CDR3 is made up of 16 amino acids. CDR3 DNA sequence: TGTGCCAGCAGTGACGGACTAGCGGGACTTAGCTACGAGCAGTACTTC. This encodes CASSDGLAGLSYEQYF.

V and J are TRBV27 and TRBJ1-4, with 8 positions matching TRBD1. Trimming at V came to 6 bases and at J to 0 bases, leaving 6 bases not matched to a gene. Germline CDR1 MNHEY, CDR2 SMNVEV (reference sequence). The CDR3 runs to 16 residues. In nucleotides, the CDR3 is TGTGCCAGCAGAACAGGGGGGTTCGCAACTAATGAAAAACTGTTTTTT. Encoded protein: CASRTGGFATNEKLFF.

This rearrangement joins TRBV5-1 to TRBJ1-5; 9 bases align to TRBD1. Germline V gene lookup returns CDR1 SGHRS and CDR2 YFSETQ. This CDR3 has 17 amino acids. With V trimmed by 0 bases and J by 4 bases, 8 bases remained unmatched. CDR3 sequence reads: CASSLDRDRALNQPQHF. The CDR3 DNA follows: TGCGCCAGCAGCTTGGATCGGGACAGGGCCTTAAATCAGCCCCAGCATTTT.

This chain uses TRBV11-3 with TRBJ2-5; 8 bases fit TRBD1. Germline V lookup: CDR1 SGHNT, CDR2 YENEEA. CDR3 length equals 13 residues. Unmatched junction bases numbered 4, after V lost 5 bases and J lost 5 bases. This CDR3 reads CASSLRTGETQYF. CDR3 DNA: TGTGCCAGCAGCCTCCGGACAGGGGAGACCCAGTACTTC.